The 18 T cell receptor beta chains below all came from one sample that was sequenced in a study of blood T cell repertoires in COVID-19. Sequencing was performed with immunoSEQ multiplex PCR; in TCRdb, only in-frame clones are kept and a portion is missing. This sample has fewer than 130,000 clones, with almost 80% found just once. The sequenced sample was peripheral blood. These receptor sequences come from a woman older than 75 with active or convalescent COVID-19.

This chain connects TRBV2 to TRBJ2-5; D is uncertain. Trimming pared 6 bases from V and 0 bases from J, leaving 11 bases between. Germline lookup yields CDR1 SNHLY and CDR2 FYNNEI. There are 14 residues in the CDR3. The chain's CDR3 is CASRVQTYQETQYF. The CDR3 nucleotides read TGTGCCAGCAGAGTACAGACGTACCAAGAGACCCAGTACTTC.

This rearrangement joins TRBV4-2 to TRBJ1-3, with unresolved D. The V end was cut by 0 bases, the J end by 3 bases, with 12 bases between. Germline V CDR1 and CDR2: LGHNA, YNFKEQ. The CDR3 is made up of 16 amino acids. The CDR3 region is CASSQDRTLSGNTIYF. CDR3 DNA: TGTGCCAGCAGCCAAGATCGAACCTTGAGTGGAAACACCATATATTTT.

V is TRBV2 and J is TRBJ2-7, with 8 bases identical to TRBD1. This CDR3 comprises 14 residues. CDR1 is SNHLY, CDR2 FYNNEI, per germline. Unmatched junction bases numbered 7, after V lost 4 bases and J lost 5 bases. The CDR3 loop is CASSVPRGPHEQYF. DNA for the CDR3: TGTGCCAGCAGTGTCCCCAGGGGGCCGCACGAGCAGTACTTC.

J is TRBJ1-2 and V is TRBV5-1, with D perhaps matching TRBD1 (5 bases). Trimming cost V 4 bases and J 0 bases, with 10 bases left between them. The CDR3 runs to 14 residues. Germline V gene lookup returns CDR1 SGHRS and CDR2 YFSETQ. CDR3 coding DNA: TGCGCCAGCAGCCAAGACAGCTCTAACTATGGCTACACCTTC. It encodes CASSQDSSNYGYTF.

The rearrangement links TRBV2 to TRBJ1-3; D gene uncertain. V dropped 8 bases and J dropped 0 bases, with 5 bases sitting between them. Germline V lookup: CDR1 SNHLY, CDR2 FYNNEI. The CDR3 totals 12 residues. CDR3 protein: CASGSSGNTIYF. CDR3 coding DNA: TGTGCCAGCGGCAGCTCTGGAAACACCATATATTTT.

This clone was found a few times. The rearrangement joins TRBV11-2 to TRBJ2-2, with TRBD2 identical over 13 bases. The V gene's germline CDR1 is SGHAT and CDR2 FQNNGV. This CDR3 comprises 15 residues. J was trimmed by 6 bases and V by 5 bases; bases with no gene match: 3. CDR3 loop: CASSGTSGTAGELFF. DNA for the CDR3: TGTGCCAGCAGCGGGACTAGCGGGACCGCCGGGGAGCTGTTTTTT.

The chain employs TRBV9 and TRBJ1-2, with 11 bases lining up with TRBD1. This CDR3 has 17 residues. The germline V gene encodes CDR1 SGDLS and CDR2 YYNGEE. V lost 5 bases, J lost 3 bases, and 12 bases stayed unmatched. The CDR3 DNA is TGTGCCAGCAGTGGAGAGGATCGGGACAGGGGGTACTATGGCTACACCTTC. It is translated as CASSGEDRDRGYYGYTF.

This clone was detected a few times. The chain has TRBV19 and TRBJ2-1, with 9 bases aligning to TRBD1. The CDR3 loop spans 14 amino acids. V gave up 7 bases and J gave up 9 bases; unmatched junction bases: 10. The germline V gene has CDR1 LNHDA and CDR2 SQIVND (reference sequence). The CDR3 reads CASTIQGAQVEQFF. For the CDR3, the DNA is TGTGCCAGTACCATACAGGGGGCTCAGGTTGAGCAGTTCTTC.

The chain combines TRBV18 with TRBJ2-1; TRBD1 agrees at 8 bases. Losses at the gene ends were 5 bases for V and 5 bases for J; bases not matched to a gene: 2. The CDR3 has 13 residues. Germline loops: CDR1 KGHSH, CDR2 LQKENI. CDR3 sequence: CASSRQGNNEQFF. The CDR3 DNA is TGTGCCAGCTCAAGACAGGGGAACAATGAGCAGTTCTTC. Looking up the rest from reference TRBV18 and TRBJ2-1 gives the full variable domain: NAGVMQNPRHLVRRRGQEARLRCSPMKGHSHVYWYRQLPEEGLKFMVYLQKENIIDESGMPKERFSAEFPKEGPSILRIQQVVRGDSAAYFCASSRQGNNEQFFGPGTRLTVL.

CDR3 loop: CAISLGLADTGELFF. CDR3 in DNA: TGTGCCATCAGCCTTGGACTAGCGGACACCGGGGAGCTGTTTTTT. This chain joins TRBV10-3 and TRBJ2-2, with TRBD2 matching 10 bases. The trim removed 6 bases at V and 3 bases at J, leaving 4 bases unmatched. This CDR3 is 15 amino acids long. Germline V CDR1 and CDR2: ENHRY, SYGVKD.

The rearrangement joins TRBV5-5 to TRBJ2-7, with 8 bases lining up with TRBD2. This CDR3 has 16 amino acids. Trimming removed 4 bases from V and 4 bases from J; junction bases left unmatched: 13. From germline, CDR1 is SGHKS and CDR2 YYEKEE (reference sequence). The CDR3 sequence: CASSPGGGRIGYEQYF. The DNA of the CDR3 is TGTGCCAGCAGCCCTGGGGGCGGGAGGATTGGGTACGAGCAGTACTTC.

The chain employs TRBV3-1 (or the pseudogene TRBV3-2) and TRBJ2-5; 9 bases are a match to TRBD2. The CDR3 length is 14 residues. Trimming cost V 8 bases and J 1 base; bases outside gene matches: 5. Germline V lookup: CDR1 LGHDT, CDR2 YNNKEL (reference sequence). CDR3 bases: TGTGCCAGCCATATGACTAGCGGCCAAGAGACCCAGTACTTC. Its protein product is CASHMTSGQETQYF.

V usage is TRBV30 and J usage is TRBJ2-1, with 14 positions matching TRBD2. This CDR3 spans 17 amino acids. Germline CDR1 and CDR2: GTSNPN and SVGIG (reference sequence). V lost 4 bases to trimming and J lost 4 bases; unmatched junction nucleotides: 9. The CDR3 DNA reads TGTGCCTGGACTGAGGGACTAGCGGGAGATGCGTACAATGAGCAGTTCTTC. It yields the protein CAWTEGLAGDAYNEQFF.

The genes are TRBV9 and TRBJ2-7, with no clear D. With 0 bases removed from V and 3 bases from J, the gap between germline ends came to 4 bases. The CDR3 loop spans 12 amino acids. Per germline, CDR1 SGDLS and CDR2 YYNGEE. The CDR3 is CASSVVVYEQYF. In DNA form, the CDR3 reads TGTGCCAGCAGCGTAGTCGTCTACGAGCAGTACTTC. The variable domain in full, completed from reference TRBV9 and TRBJ2-7, reads DSGVTQTPKHLITATGQRVTLRCSPRSGDLSVYWYQQSLDQGLQFLIQYYNGEERAKGNILERFSAQQFPDLHSELNLSSLELGDSALYFCASSVVVYEQYFGPGTRLTVT.

J is TRBJ2-7 and V is TRBV6-4, with D unclear. Germline V gene data show CDR1 as MRHNA and CDR2 as SNTAGT. This CDR3 has 12 amino acids. The V end was cut by 4 bases, the J end by 3 bases, with 7 bases between. The CDR3 region is CASSAHCYEQYF. CDR3 in DNA: TGTGCCAGCAGTGCACATTGCTACGAGCAGTACTTC.

The chain has TRBV5-1 and TRBJ1-3; possible D gene TRBD1, 5 bases. Per germline, CDR1 SGHRS and CDR2 YFSETQ. V was pared by 3 bases and J by 0 bases, with 16 bases between. The CDR3 runs to 17 residues. CDR3 sequence: CASSSSVAGGSGNTIYF. The CDR3 DNA follows: TGCGCCAGCAGCTCTTCAGTCGCGGGGGGCTCTGGAAACACCATATATTTT.

V is TRBV7-9 and J is TRBJ2-3; 7 positions match TRBD2. Losses at the gene ends were 6 bases for V and 6 bases for J; bases not matched to a gene: 12. There are 15 residues in the CDR3. Germline V lookup: CDR1 SEHNR, CDR2 FQNEAQ (reference sequence). CDR3 protein: CASRSGRGSWDTQYF. The CDR3 DNA follows: TGTGCCAGCAGGTCAGGCCGCGGGAGTTGGGATACGCAGTATTTT.

This clone has just one count. The rearrangement joins TRBV29-1 to TRBJ2-7, with 9 bases identical to TRBD1. V was pared by 3 bases and J by 5 bases, with 8 bases of the junction left unmatched. Germline CDR1 and CDR2: SQVTM and ANQGSEA. The CDR3 has 14 amino acids. CDR3 sequence: CSVEVTGQGNEQYF. The CDR3, as DNA: TGCAGCGTTGAGGTCACGGGACAGGGCAACGAGCAGTACTTC.